This T cell receptor (beta chain) was found in a study of blood T cells in healthy people across ages. Study-wide findings and caveats: It was held that diversity estimates obtained from one million T cells represented underestimates. Long-lived and aged donors differed, with more naive CD4+ cells and higher diversity in the long-lived.

This clonotype showed up just a few times. Antigen specificity is unknown. The germline gives CDR1 DFQATT, CDR2 SNEGSKA (reference sequence). CDR3 length equals 13 residues. The V end was cut by 2 bases, the J end by 5 bases, with 9 bases between. Combining a sample-barcoded 5' primer with a J-beta primer mix, a second PCR ran for 7 to 11 cycles. A single record per CDR3 protein comes from TCRdb applying MiXCR to the 5' RACE reads. The data contain more than 650,000 distinct CDR3 sequences, 22% of them singletons. The clonotype was recovered from a man between 70 and 80 years old in good health. Sequenced: blood. The V call is TRBV20-1, the J call TRBJ1-4; D remains unclear. CDR3 in amino acids: CSARRRANEKLFF. Written as DNA, the CDR3 is TGCAGTGCTAGACGGCGGGCAAATGAAAAACTGTTTTTT.